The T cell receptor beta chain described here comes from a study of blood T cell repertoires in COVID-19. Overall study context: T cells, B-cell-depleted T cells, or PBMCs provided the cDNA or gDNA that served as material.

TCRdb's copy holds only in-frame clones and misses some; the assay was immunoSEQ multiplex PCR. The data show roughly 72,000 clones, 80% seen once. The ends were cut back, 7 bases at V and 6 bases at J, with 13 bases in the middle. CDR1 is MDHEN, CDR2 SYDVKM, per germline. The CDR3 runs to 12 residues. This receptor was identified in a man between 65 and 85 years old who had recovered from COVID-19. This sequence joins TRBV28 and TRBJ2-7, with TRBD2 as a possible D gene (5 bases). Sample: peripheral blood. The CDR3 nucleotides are TGTGCCAGCACGGGGAGTCCCCGCGAGCAGTACTTC. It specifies CASTGSPREQYF.